This TCR beta chain was captured in a study of cytomegalovirus exposure and HLA in healthy donors. Regarding the study as a whole: Many donors shared some public TCRs, even though most TCR sequences were rare. In vitro confirmation showed a few CMV-associated chains to be CMV antigen specific. The study flagged fewer than 200 TCR beta chains as cytomegalovirus-associated. The tendency of first-cohort TCR clusters to co-occur in the roughly 120 validation repertoires was the finding of a later analysis.

Note on this clone: Its antigen is undetermined.

The data were produced by immunoSEQ multiplex PCR, yet TCRdb's version contains in-frame clones alone and is incomplete. The sample lists 200,000 to 300,000 clones, approximately 86% occurring once. The CDR3 contains 17 residues. With 2 bases removed from V and 1 base from J, the gap between germline ends came to 15 bases. Germline V gene lookup returns CDR1 SGHVS and CDR2 FQNEAQ. This receptor was obtained from a woman in her twenties or thirties in good health and CMV-seropositive. The specimen sequenced was PBMCs. This chain links TRBV7-8 with TRBJ1-5; a weak D match, TRBD1 (5 bases). Here the CDR3 reads CASSLPSRELSNQPQHF. CDR3 nucleotides: TGTGCCAGCAGCTTACCCTCCAGGGAACTAAGCAATCAGCCCCAGCATTTT.